This T cell receptor beta chain originates from a study of blood T cell repertoires in COVID-19. This CDR3 region has 17 residues. Per germline, CDR1 MDHEN and CDR2 SYDVKM. Trimming stripped 5 bases from V and 0 bases from J, with 17 bases between. Patients from Seattle were sampled longitudinally, starting during active infection. Produced via immunoSEQ multiplex PCR; TCRdb's table is partial and in-frame only. Of about 290,000 clones listed, roughly 90% are singletons. The chain couples TRBV28 to TRBJ1-3; weak D call: TRBD1 (6 bases). The TCR was taken from a woman in her twenties or thirties with COVID-19, enrolled during active disease. The sample comprised peripheral blood. CDR3 in amino acids: CASSPPGDIYSGNTIYF. The CDR3 DNA reads TGTGCCAGCAGTCCACCCGGGGACATCTACTCTGGAAACACCATATATTTT. Complete variable domain (other parts from reference TRBV28 and TRBJ1-3): DVKVTQSSRYLVKRTGEKVFLECVQDMDHENMFWYRQDPGLGLRLIYFSYDVKMKEKGDIPEGYSVSREKKERFSLILESASTNQTSMYLCASSPPGDIYSGNTIYFGEGSWLTVV.